A single sample gave rise to the 24 T cell receptor beta chains below, sequenced in a study of vaccination effects on CD4 cells after COVID-19 (dated by TCRdb to the early 2020s). Antigens for these TCRs are unknown. Library construction relied on the immunoSEQ multiplex PCR assay. The clones in this table, taken by TCRdb from immuneACCESS, are in-frame only. Not every clone is retained; where verified, under half of the shortfall comes from an unresolved V gene, and the cause of the rest is unknown. The table for this sample lists approximately 31,000 clones; roughly two thirds of them were counted only once. The ten largest clones add up to around 10% of the sample. In the ViraFEST assay, PBMC were stimulated with viral peptide pools, and TCR sequencing was then used to find antigen-specific CD4+ T cell clonotypes based on their expansion. After about 10 days of culture, CD4+ T cells were isolated with the EasySep CD4+ T cell isolation kit. Each participant got two doses of an mRNA SARS-CoV-2 vaccine, either BNT162b2 or mRNA-1273.

The sequences come from CD4+ T cells from PBMCs cultured with HCoV-229E spike peptides, collected after COVID-19 vaccination. In the paper's terms, the cell subset or site label means: HCoV-229E spike overlapping peptide pool stimulation. All receptors come from a human donor who received a COVID-19 vaccine.

This chain connects TRBV7-6 to TRBJ1-2; 9 positions match TRBD1. Germline V gene sequence: CDR1 SGHVS, CDR2 FNYEAQ. The CDR3 has 15 residues. After removal of 8 bases from V and 7 bases from J, the junction contained 14 bases not matched to a gene. CDR3 sequence reads: CASGLKPGQGFGYTF. The CDR3 region has the DNA TGTGCCAGCGGACTTAAGCCGGGACAGGGTTTTGGCTACACCTTC.

The rearrangement links TRBV6-5 to TRBJ1-2, with 9 bases matching TRBD1. CDR1 is MNHEY and CDR2 is SVGAGI in the germline V gene. The CDR3 runs 16 residues. V shed 2 bases, J shed 4 bases, and the junction held 8 bases outside the gene matches. CDR3 in DNA: TGTGCCAGCAGTTACACACGTACAGGGGGCGGCTATGGCTACACCTTC. Protein product: CASSYTRTGGGYGYTF.

J is TRBJ1-2 and V is TRBV11-2, with D perhaps matching TRBD1 (5 bases). CDR3 size: 15 residues. Trimming removed 7 bases at V and 7 bases at J, with 22 bases between. The germline V gene encodes CDR1 SGHAT and CDR2 FQNNGV. The CDR3 sequence: CASTPGAGFFGGYTF. The CDR3 nucleotides are TGTGCCAGCACCCCCGGGGCAGGGTTTTTTGGTGGCTACACCTTC. The full variable domain, in which reference TRBV11-2 and TRBJ1-2 provide the parts outside the CDR3, is EAGVAQSPRYKIIEKRQSVAFWCNPISGHATLYWYQQILGQGPKLLIQFQNNGVVDDSQLPKDRFSAERLKGVDSTLKIQPAKLEDSAVYLCASTPGAGFFGGYTFGSGTRLTVV.

The chain recombines TRBV5-1 with TRBJ2-1, with 8 bases matching TRBD1. Germline CDR1 SGHRS, CDR2 YFSETQ. V lost 0 bases to trimming and J lost 13 bases; unmatched junction nucleotides: 3. This CDR3 is 12 amino acids long. This CDR3 is CASSLDRGVQFF. The DNA of the CDR3 is TGCGCCAGCAGCTTGGACAGGGGGGTCCAGTTCTTC.

The CDR3 is CATIAGSNTGELFF. Here the CDR3 DNA reads TGTGCCACAATAGCGGGGTCGAACACCGGGGAGCTGTTTTTT. The chain combines TRBV10-3 with TRBJ2-2; 8 bases are a match to TRBD2. The CDR3 is 14 amino acids. The germline gives CDR1 ENHRY, CDR2 SYGVKD. Losses at the gene ends were 10 bases for V and 0 bases for J; bases not matched to a gene: 4.

This clone has a single count. The chain has TRBV27 and TRBJ1-2; D ambiguous. CDR3 length: 15 amino acids. CDR1 MNHEY and CDR2 SMNVEV come from the germline V gene (reference sequence). Trimming shortened V by 5 bases and J by 4 bases, and 17 bases separated the two germline ends. The DNA of the CDR3 is TGTGCCAGCAGTCCTTCTATTGGAGGTCGCTATGGCTACACCTTC. This translates into CASSPSIGGRYGYTF.

This clone was seen once. The V call is TRBV5-6, the J call TRBJ2-1; D is tentatively TRBD1 or TRBD2 (6 bases each). The CDR3 contains 16 residues. V gave up 0 bases and J gave up 3 bases, with 13 bases separating them. Germline V gene lookup returns CDR1 SGHDT and CDR2 YYEEEE. Here the CDR3 DNA reads TGTGCCAGCAGCTTGGCGTCGGGGGCCATCTACAATGAGCAGTTCTTC. This gives the protein CASSLASGAIYNEQFF.

V and J are TRBV3-1 (or the pseudogene TRBV3-2) and TRBJ2-1, with TRBD2 matching over 9 bases. The V and J ends lost 1 base and 9 bases, in that order; junction bases with no gene match: 7. Germline values: CDR1 LGHDT, CDR2 YNNKEL (reference sequence). CDR3 length equals 15 residues. The CDR3 region is CASSQVSGRYPEQFF. The CDR3 DNA is TGTGCCAGCAGCCAAGTTAGCGGGAGATATCCTGAGCAGTTCTTC.

This chain joins TRBV20-1 and TRBJ2-1; 11 nucleotides line up with TRBD2. Per the germline V gene, CDR1 is DFQATT and CDR2 is SNEGSKA (reference sequence). The V gene end was trimmed by 3 bases and the J gene end by 4 bases; junction bases not matched to a gene: 14. The CDR3 contains 18 residues. The CDR3 sequence is CSASTPSGGRTLYNEQFF. In nucleotides, the CDR3 is TGCAGTGCTAGTACGCCTAGCGGGGGGCGAACCCTTTACAATGAGCAGTTCTTC.

This clone was picked up a small number of times. The chain joins TRBV6-5 to TRBJ2-5, with 7 bases fitting TRBD1. The CDR3 length is 14 residues. Germline-derived CDR1 and CDR2 are MNHEY and SVGAGI. V gave up 5 bases and J gave up 1 base; unmatched junction bases: 4. The CDR3 DNA reads as TGTGCCAGCAGTATGACAGGGTTCCAAGAGACCCAGTACTTC. It codes for CASSMTGFQETQYF.

The chain recombines TRBV11-3 with TRBJ1-1; D might be TRBD1 (5 bases). This CDR3 contains 14 residues. Germline CDR1 SGHNT, CDR2 YENEEA. Trimming removed 5 bases from V and 6 bases from J, with 16 bases in between. The CDR3: CASSPRGGTAEAFF. The CDR3 DNA sequence: TGTGCCAGCAGCCCGCGTGGGGGGACCGCTGAAGCTTTCTTT.

This clone was seen once. This rearrangement joins TRBV5-1 to TRBJ1-2, with 9 positions matching TRBD1. The J segment lost 5 bases and the V segment lost 3 bases, leaving 5 bases of the junction unmatched. The CDR3 is 14 residues long. The V gene's germline CDR1 is SGHRS and CDR2 YFSETQ. The CDR3 bases are TGCGCCAGCAGCTCAAGGACAGGGGAATATGGCTACACCTTC. Protein product: CASSSRTGEYGYTF.

The chain uses TRBV7-9 and TRBJ2-3, with a possible D match to TRBD2 (7 bases). V gave up 5 bases and J gave up 6 bases, with 24 bases separating them. The V gene's germline CDR1 is SEHNR and CDR2 FQNEAQ (reference sequence). This CDR3 region has 17 residues. The CDR3 DNA reads as TGTGCCAGCAGCCTCACGCGAGGGGGAGGGACCGCCGATACGCAGTATTTT. It is translated as CASSLTRGGGTADTQYF.

This clone has a single count. The V and J genes are TRBV19 and TRBJ1-5; 10 nucleotides line up with TRBD1. Losses at the gene ends were 5 bases for V and 2 bases for J; bases not matched to a gene: 3. The germline gives CDR1 LNHDA, CDR2 SQIVND (reference sequence). This CDR3 is built from 15 residues. Written as DNA, the CDR3 is TGTGCCAGTAGTGCGACAGGGGGCGGCAATCAGCCCCAGCATTTT. Residues: CASSATGGGNQPQHF.

V usage is TRBV3-1 (or the pseudogene TRBV3-2) and J usage is TRBJ1-6; D not resolved. In germline, CDR1 is LGHDT, CDR2 YNNKEL (reference sequence). CDR3 length: 11 residues. Trimming took 3 bases from V and 7 from J, leaving 1 base between them. For the CDR3, the DNA is TGTGCCAGCAGCCACAATTCACCCCTCCACTTT. Protein: CASSHNSPLHF.

This clone is termed medium-sized. This rearrangement joins TRBV7-9 to TRBJ2-7, with D unclear. The CDR3 has 14 residues. The V end was cut by 1 base, the J end by 3 bases, with 10 bases between. Germline CDR1 and CDR2: SEHNR and FQNEAQ (reference sequence). CDR3: CASSLVPAYYEQYF. CDR3 nucleotide sequence: TGTGCCAGCAGCTTAGTTCCAGCATACTACGAGCAGTACTTC. The entire variable domain, with the rest obtained from reference TRBV7-9 and TRBJ2-7, is as follows: DTGVSQNPRHKITKRGQNVTFRCDPISEHNRLYWYRQTLGQGPEFLTYFQNEAQLEKSRLLSDRFSAERPKGSFSTLEIQRTEQGDSAMYLCASSLVPAYYEQYFGPGTRLTVT.

This rearrangement joins TRBV13 to TRBJ2-2; D remains unclear. Trimming stripped 0 bases from V and 6 bases from J, with 5 bases between. This CDR3 has 13 amino acids. Germline CDR1 is PRHDT and CDR2 is FYEKMQ (reference sequence). The CDR3: CASSLGVAGELFF. Written as DNA, the CDR3 is TGTGCCAGCAGCTTAGGTGTCGCCGGGGAGCTGTTTTTT.

A note on this clone: Other DNA sequences in this specimen translate into the identical CDR3. This chain uses TRBV3-1 (or the pseudogene TRBV3-2) with TRBJ2-5; D may match TRBD1 or TRBD2 (5 bases each). The CDR3 contains 12 residues. Germline V lookup: CDR1 LGHDT, CDR2 YNNKEL (reference sequence). The V and J ends lost 4 bases and 5 bases respectively, with 8 bases between them. CDR3 protein: CASSPWGETQYF. CDR3 bases: TGTGCCAGCAGCCCCTGGGGGGAGACCCAGTACTTC.

This chain connects TRBV10-1 to TRBJ1-1; the D is unclear. CDR3 length: 12 amino acids. Germline CDR1 is WNHNN and CDR2 is SYGVQD (reference sequence). Trimming took 3 bases from V and 1 from J, leaving 3 bases between them. CDR3 DNA: TGCGCCAGCAGTGACCAGAACACTGAAGCTTTCTTT. It yields the protein CASSDQNTEAFF.

The chain combines TRBV18 with TRBJ1-5; 8 bases are shared with TRBD1. Looked up from germline, CDR1 is KGHSH and CDR2 is LQKENI. J was trimmed by 1 base and V by 5 bases; bases with no gene match: 4. This CDR3 has 15 residues. For the CDR3, the DNA is TGTGCCAGCTCATCGACAGGGGCCAGCAATCAGCCCCAGCATTTT. It encodes CASSSTGASNQPQHF.

The chain couples TRBV7-8 to TRBJ1-3, with 7 bases aligning to TRBD1. CDR1 and CDR2 from the germline V gene are SGHVS and FQNEAQ. V lost 0 bases to trimming and J lost 0 bases; unmatched junction nucleotides: 8. The CDR3 covers 18 residues. CDR3 region: CASSLATRTGFSGNTIYF. CDR3 in DNA: TGTGCCAGCAGCTTAGCCACGCGGACAGGTTTCTCTGGAAACACCATATATTTT.

This chain joins TRBV7-8 and TRBJ2-5, with 13 bases identical to TRBD2. V trimming: 1 base; J trimming: 5 bases; junction bases outside the gene matches: 4. Germline V gene sequence: CDR1 SGHVS, CDR2 FQNEAQ. The CDR3 runs to 16 residues. The CDR3 coding sequence is TGTGCCAGCAGCTTAGGGACTAGCGGGAGCTCTGAGACCCAGTACTTC. Protein sequence: CASSLGTSGSSETQYF.

The rearrangement uses TRBV2 and TRBJ1-2; no definite D call. Germline CDR1 is SNHLY and CDR2 is FYNNEI. This CDR3 contains 13 residues. V was cut by 3 bases and J by 2 bases, with 7 bases left in between. The CDR3 spells CASSESTNYGYTF. CDR3 DNA sequence: TGTGCCAGCAGTGAGTCAACGAACTATGGCTACACCTTC. Based on the CDR3 plus reference TRBV2 and TRBJ1-2, the full variable domain is EPEVTQTPSHQVTQMGQEVILRCVPISNHLYFYWYRQILGQKVEFLVSFYNNEISEKSEIFDDQFSVERPDGSNFTLKIRSTKLEDSAMYFCASSESTNYGYTFGSGTRLTVV.

The V call is TRBV2, the J call TRBJ2-3; D not resolved. Germline V gene lookup returns CDR1 SNHLY and CDR2 FYNNEI. The CDR3 totals 16 residues. The germline V and J ends were trimmed by 1 base and 6 bases, with 17 bases remaining between them. In DNA form, the CDR3 reads TGTGCCAGCAGTGAAGGGGGTTTAGAGGTCGGGGATACGCAGTATTTT. Translation: CASSEGGLEVGDTQYF.